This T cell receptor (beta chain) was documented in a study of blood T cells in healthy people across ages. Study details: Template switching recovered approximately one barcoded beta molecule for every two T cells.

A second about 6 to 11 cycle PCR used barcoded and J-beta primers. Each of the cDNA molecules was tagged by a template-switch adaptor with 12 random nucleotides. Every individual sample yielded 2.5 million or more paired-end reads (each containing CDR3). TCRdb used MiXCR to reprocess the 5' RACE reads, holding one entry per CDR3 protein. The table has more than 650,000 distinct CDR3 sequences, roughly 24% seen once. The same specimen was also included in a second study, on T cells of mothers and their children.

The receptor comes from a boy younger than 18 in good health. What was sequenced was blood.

CDR3 region: CAISEPGQGLQEQYF. The CDR3 DNA is TGTGCCATCAGTGAGCCCGGACAGGGGCTCCAGGAGCAGTACTTC. This chain joins TRBV10-3 and TRBJ2-7, with 9 bases fitting TRBD1. This CDR3 has 15 amino acids. Germline trimming cut 2 bases from V and 7 bases from J; bases unmatched to any gene: 9. The germline CDR1 and CDR2 sequences are ENHRY and SYGVKD.